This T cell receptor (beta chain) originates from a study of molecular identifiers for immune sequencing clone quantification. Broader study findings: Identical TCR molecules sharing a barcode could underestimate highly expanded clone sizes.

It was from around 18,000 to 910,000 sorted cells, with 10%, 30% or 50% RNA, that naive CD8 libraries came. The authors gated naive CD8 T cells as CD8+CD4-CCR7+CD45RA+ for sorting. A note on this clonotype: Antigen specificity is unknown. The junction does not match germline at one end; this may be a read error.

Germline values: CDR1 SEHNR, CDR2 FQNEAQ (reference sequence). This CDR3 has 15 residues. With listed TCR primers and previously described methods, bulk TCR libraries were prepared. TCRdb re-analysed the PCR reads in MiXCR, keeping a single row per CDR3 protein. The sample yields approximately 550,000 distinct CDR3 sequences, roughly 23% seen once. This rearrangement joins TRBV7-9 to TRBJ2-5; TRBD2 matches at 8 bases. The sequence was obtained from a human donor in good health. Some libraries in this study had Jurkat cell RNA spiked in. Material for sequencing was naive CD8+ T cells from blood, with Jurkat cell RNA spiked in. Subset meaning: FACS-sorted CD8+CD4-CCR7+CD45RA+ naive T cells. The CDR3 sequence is CASSLPAGVQETQHF. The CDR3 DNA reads TGTGCCAGCAGCTTACCAGCGGGAGTCCAAGAGACCCAGCACTTC.